This TCR beta chain was profiled in a study of Ad26.COV2.S vaccination and SARS-CoV-2 variants. Study-wide context: By the intramuscular route, Ad26.COV2.S was given once, or twice 56 days apart.

The germline CDR1 and CDR2 sequences are SGHTA and FQGNSA. V lost 2 bases and J lost 4; bases outside the gene matches: 3. This CDR3 is 15 amino acids long. Treatment reported: around 19 received Ad26.COV2.S at low or high dose, single or two shots; about 5 received placebo; per-sample allocation not given. Day 63 following the first vaccine or placebo injection was when the samples were taken. Clones were read by immunoSEQ multiplex PCR, and TCRdb kept only the in-frame ones, dropping some. Here the sample spans some 340,000 clones, roughly 84% being singletons. The V gene is TRBV7-2, the J gene TRBJ1-3, with TRBD1 identical over 9 bases. The sequencing here drew on peripheral blood, taken in a trial of Ad26.COV2.S vaccine versus placebo. The TCR sequence derives from a person between 18 and 65 years old who received the Ad26.COV2.S COVID-19 vaccine or a placebo. CDR3 coding DNA: TGTGCCAGCAGCTTACGAGGACAGGGGGGAAACACCATATATTTT. Translating gives CASSLRGQGGNTIYF.